This TCR beta chain is from a study of glioma-infiltrating T cells after dendritic cell vaccination. Background on the study: Autologous tumor lysate was loaded overnight onto monocyte-derived dendritic cells grown seven days with IL-4 and GM-CSF. The study, taken as a whole, reports: Higher pretreatment TIL content predicted longer progression-free time and survival.

Clones were read by immunoSEQ multiplex PCR, and TCRdb kept only the in-frame ones, dropping some. The repertoire holds approximately 85,000 clones, with roughly 85% as singletons. In regard to this clone: Its antigen is as yet unknown.

This CDR3 spans 18 amino acids. The V end was cut by 3 bases, the J end by 10 bases, with 28 bases between. Time point indicated: after dendritic cell vaccination, including at tumor progression/relapse. The sample was blood, taken after dendritic cell vaccination. This sequence was found in a human donor with glioblastoma. The chain has TRBV23-1 and TRBJ2-1; D is ambiguous. TRBV23-1 is given ORF status, its function remaining uncertain. CDR3 DNA sequence: TGCGCCAGCAGTCACGAGAATCCTTCATCAGCAGGTTATGGGGAGCAGTTCTTC. It translates to CASSHENPSSAGYGEQFF.